The next 4 T cell receptor beta chains were all read from a single sample in a study of T cell repertoires in cytomegalovirus infection. Using its own MiXCR run on the reads, TCRdb lists one record per CDR3 protein. The top ten clones hold 35% to 50% of a sample with around 100,000 distinct CDR3 sequences, under 25% of them seen once. The sequencing sample was made of CD8+ T cells from PBMCs. The receptor source for this set is a human donor in good health (CMV status not recorded). Some clones in this sample may be carry-over from other donors' samples.

There are many counts of this clonotype. Written as DNA, the CDR3 is TGTGCCAGCAGCCCTTCAGGGTACGAGCAGTACTTC. Its translation is CASSPSGYEQYF. The J gene is TRBJ2-7, the V gene TRBV6-2 or TRBV6-3; D is possibly TRBD1 (5 bases). Trimming took off 6 bases at V and 4 bases at J, with 10 bases between the two ends. The CDR3 has 12 amino acids. The germline CDR1 and CDR2 sequences are MNHEY and SVGEGT.

The chain has TRBV28 and TRBJ1-5; D gene unclear. V gave up 5 bases and J gave up 7 bases, with 15 bases separating them. There are 14 residues in the CDR3. The germline gives CDR1 MDHEN, CDR2 SYDVKM. CDR3 protein: CASSNGWGGQPQHF. The CDR3 coding sequence is TGTGCCAGCAGTAACGGCTGGGGAGGACAGCCCCAGCATTTT.

This clonotype was seen a handful of times. V and J are TRBV12-3 or TRBV12-4 and TRBJ2-7, with 7 nucleotides matching TRBD1. This CDR3 has 15 residues. The trim removed 6 bases at V and 1 base at J, leaving 9 bases unmatched. CDR3 residues: CASRSTGAKSYEQYF. The CDR3 DNA sequence: TGTGCCAGCAGATCCACAGGGGCGAAGTCCTACGAGCAGTACTTC.

The rearrangement links TRBV20-1 to TRBJ1-2; D gene uncertain. The length of the CDR3 is 13 residues. The V gene's germline CDR1 is DFQATT and CDR2 SNEGSKA (reference sequence). Trimming removed 7 bases at V and 3 bases at J, with 15 bases between. The CDR3 spells CSVPPAGHYGYTF. The CDR3 DNA reads TGCAGTGTTCCGCCGGCGGGCCACTATGGCTACACCTTC.